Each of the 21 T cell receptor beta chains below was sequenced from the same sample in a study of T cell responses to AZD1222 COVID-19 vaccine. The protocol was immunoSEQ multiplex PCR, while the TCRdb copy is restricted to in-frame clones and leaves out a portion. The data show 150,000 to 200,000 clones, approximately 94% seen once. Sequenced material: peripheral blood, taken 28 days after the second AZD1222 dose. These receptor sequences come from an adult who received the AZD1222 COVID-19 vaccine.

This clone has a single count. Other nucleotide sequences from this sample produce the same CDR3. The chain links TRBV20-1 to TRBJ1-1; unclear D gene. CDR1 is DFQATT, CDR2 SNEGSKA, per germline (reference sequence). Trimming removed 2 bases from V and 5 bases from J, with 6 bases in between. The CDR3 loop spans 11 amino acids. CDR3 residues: CSARKGTEAFF. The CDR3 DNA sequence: TGCAGTGCTAGAAAGGGAACTGAAGCTTTCTTT.

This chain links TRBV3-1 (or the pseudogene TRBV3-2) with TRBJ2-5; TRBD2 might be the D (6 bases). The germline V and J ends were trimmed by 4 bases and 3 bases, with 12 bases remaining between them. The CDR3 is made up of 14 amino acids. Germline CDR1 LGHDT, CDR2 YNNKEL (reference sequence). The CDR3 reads CASSRIGGEETQYF. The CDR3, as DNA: TGTGCCAGCAGCCGAATTGGAGGGGAAGAGACCCAGTACTTC.

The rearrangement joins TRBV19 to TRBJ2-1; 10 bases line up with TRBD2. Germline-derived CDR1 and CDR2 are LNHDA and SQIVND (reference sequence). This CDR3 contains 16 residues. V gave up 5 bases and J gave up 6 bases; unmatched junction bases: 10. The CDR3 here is CASSSEIAGGGNEQFF. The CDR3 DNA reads TGTGCCAGTAGTTCCGAGATAGCGGGAGGTGGCAATGAGCAGTTCTTC.

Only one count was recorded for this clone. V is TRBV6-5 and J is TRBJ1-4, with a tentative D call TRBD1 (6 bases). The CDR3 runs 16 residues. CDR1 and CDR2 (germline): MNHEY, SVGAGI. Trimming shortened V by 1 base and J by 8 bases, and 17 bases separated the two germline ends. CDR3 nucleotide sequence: TGTGCCAGCAGTTACTTAAGGGGGGGGCAGATAGAAAAACTGTTTTTT. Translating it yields CASSYLRGGQIEKLFF.

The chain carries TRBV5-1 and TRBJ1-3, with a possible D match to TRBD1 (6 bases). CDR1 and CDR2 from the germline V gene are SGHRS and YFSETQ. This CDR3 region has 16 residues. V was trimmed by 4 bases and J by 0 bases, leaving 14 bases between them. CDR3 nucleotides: TGCGCCAGCAGCCCGAGACAGGCCTCCTCTGGAAACACCATATATTTT. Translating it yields CASSPRQASSGNTIYF. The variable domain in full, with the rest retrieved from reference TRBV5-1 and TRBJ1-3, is KAGVTQTPRYLIKTRGQQVTLSCSPISGHRSVSWYQQTPGQGLQFLFEYFSETQRNKGNFPGRFSGRQFSNSRSEMNVSTLELGDSALYLCASSPRQASSGNTIYFGEGSWLTVV.

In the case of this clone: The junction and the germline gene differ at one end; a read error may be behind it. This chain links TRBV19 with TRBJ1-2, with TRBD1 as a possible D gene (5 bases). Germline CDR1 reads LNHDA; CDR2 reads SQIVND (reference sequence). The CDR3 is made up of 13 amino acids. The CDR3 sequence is CASSLDSLNRYTF. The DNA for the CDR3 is TGTGCCAGTAGTCTAGACAGCCTAAACCGCTACACCTTC.

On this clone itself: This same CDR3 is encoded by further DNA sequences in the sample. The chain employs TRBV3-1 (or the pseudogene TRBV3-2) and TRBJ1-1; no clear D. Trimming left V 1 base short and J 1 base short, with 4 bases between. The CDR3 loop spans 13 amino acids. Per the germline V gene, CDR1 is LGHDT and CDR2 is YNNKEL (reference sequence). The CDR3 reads CASSQVGNTEAFF. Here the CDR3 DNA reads TGTGCCAGCAGCCAAGTAGGGAACACTGAAGCTTTCTTT.

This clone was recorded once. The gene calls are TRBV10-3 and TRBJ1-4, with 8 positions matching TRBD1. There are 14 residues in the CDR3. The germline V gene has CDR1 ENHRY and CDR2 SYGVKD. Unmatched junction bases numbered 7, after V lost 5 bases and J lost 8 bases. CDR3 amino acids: CAISKDREREKLFF. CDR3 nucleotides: TGTGCCATCAGTAAGGACAGGGAGAGGGAAAAACTGTTTTTT.

The CDR3 DNA sequence: TGTGCCAGTAGTCAGGGATCTATGAACACTGAAGCTTTCTTT. It yields the protein CASSQGSMNTEAFF. The rearrangement links TRBV19 to TRBJ1-1; D may be TRBD1 (5 bases). This CDR3 comprises 14 residues. Germline V gene data show CDR1 as LNHDA and CDR2 as SQIVND (reference sequence). With 5 bases removed from V and 0 bases from J, the gap between germline ends came to 10 bases.

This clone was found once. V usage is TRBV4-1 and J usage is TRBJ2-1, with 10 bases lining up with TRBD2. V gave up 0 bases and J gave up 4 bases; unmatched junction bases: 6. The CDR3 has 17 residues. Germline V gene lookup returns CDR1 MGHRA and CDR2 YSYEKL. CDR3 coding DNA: TGCGCCAGCAGCCAAGATCCCCTAGCGGGAGCTTACAATGAGCAGTTCTTC. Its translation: CASSQDPLAGAYNEQFF.

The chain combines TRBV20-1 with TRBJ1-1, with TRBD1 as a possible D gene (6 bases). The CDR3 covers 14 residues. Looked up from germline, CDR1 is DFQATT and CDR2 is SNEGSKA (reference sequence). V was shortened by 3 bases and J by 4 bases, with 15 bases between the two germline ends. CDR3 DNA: TGCAGTGCTAGTACCGGGGGGCTTGCCACTGAAGCTTTCTTT. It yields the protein CSASTGGLATEAFF.

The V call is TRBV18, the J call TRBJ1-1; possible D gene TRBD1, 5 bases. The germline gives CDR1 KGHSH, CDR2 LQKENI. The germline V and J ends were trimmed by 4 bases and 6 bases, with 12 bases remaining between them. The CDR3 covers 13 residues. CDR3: CASSRAGTAEAFF. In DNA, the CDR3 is TGTGCCAGCTCACGGGCAGGGACTGCTGAAGCTTTCTTT.

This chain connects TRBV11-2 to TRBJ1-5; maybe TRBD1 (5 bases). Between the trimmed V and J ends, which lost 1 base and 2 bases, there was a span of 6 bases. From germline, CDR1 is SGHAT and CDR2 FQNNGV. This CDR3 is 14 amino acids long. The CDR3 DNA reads TGTGCCAGCAGCTTAGGAGGGGGCAATCAGCCCCAGCATTTT. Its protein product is CASSLGGGNQPQHF.

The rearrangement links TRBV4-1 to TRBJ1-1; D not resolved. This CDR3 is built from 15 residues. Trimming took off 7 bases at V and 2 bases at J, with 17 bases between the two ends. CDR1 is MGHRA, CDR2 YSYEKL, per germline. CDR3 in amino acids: CASMSRVWDNTEAFF. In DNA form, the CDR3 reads TGCGCCAGCATGAGTAGGGTTTGGGATAACACTGAAGCTTTCTTT.

The CDR3 nucleotides are TGTGCCAGTAGTGTTCAGGGGGCGGAGAGCTACGAGCAGTACTTC. Translated: CASSVQGAESYEQYF. The chain employs TRBV19 and TRBJ2-7, with 8 bases aligning to TRBD1. V was clipped by 5 bases and J by 3 bases; unmatched bases: 9. CDR1 and CDR2 (germline): LNHDA, SQIVND (reference sequence). The CDR3 covers 15 residues.

CDR3 coding DNA: TGCGCCAGCAGCTCCGACTCGAATGAAAAACTGTTTTTT. Protein: CASSSDSNEKLFF. V gene TRBV5-1 combines with J gene TRBJ1-4; D gene uncertain. Deletions cut 3 bases from V and 5 bases from J, with 8 bases between. Germline assignment: CDR1 SGHRS and CDR2 YFSETQ. This CDR3 has 13 amino acids.

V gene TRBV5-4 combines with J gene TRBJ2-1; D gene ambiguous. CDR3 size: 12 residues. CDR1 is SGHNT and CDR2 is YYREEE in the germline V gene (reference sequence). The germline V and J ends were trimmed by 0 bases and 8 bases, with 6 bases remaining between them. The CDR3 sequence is CASSLGLDEQFF. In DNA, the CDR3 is TGTGCCAGCAGCTTGGGGCTTGATGAGCAGTTCTTC.

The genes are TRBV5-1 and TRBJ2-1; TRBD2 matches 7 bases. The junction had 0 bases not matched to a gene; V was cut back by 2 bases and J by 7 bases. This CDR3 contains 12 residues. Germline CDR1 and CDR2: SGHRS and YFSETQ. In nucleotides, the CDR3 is TGCGCCAGCAGCTTACTAGCGAATGAGCAGTTCTTC. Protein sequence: CASSLLANEQFF.

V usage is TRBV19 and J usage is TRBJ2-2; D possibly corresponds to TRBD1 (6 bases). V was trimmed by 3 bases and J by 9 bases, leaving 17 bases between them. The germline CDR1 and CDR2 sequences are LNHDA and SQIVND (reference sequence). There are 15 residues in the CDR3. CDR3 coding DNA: TGTGCCAGTAGTATGGTAGACGATTGGGGGCGGGAGCTGTTTTTT. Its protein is CASSMVDDWGRELFF.

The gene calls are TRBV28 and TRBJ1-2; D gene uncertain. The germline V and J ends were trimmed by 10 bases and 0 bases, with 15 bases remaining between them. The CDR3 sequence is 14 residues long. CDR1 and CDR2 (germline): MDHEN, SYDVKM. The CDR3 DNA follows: TGTGCCACCCTCCGGGAGGCAGCTAACTATGGCTACACCTTC. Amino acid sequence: CATLREAANYGYTF.

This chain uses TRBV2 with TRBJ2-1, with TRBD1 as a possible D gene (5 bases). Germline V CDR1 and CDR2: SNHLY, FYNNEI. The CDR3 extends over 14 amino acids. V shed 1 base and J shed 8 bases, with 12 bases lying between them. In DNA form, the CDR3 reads TGTGCCAGCAGTGAAGGGTATACAGGCTATGAGCAGTTCTTC. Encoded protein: CASSEGYTGYEQFF. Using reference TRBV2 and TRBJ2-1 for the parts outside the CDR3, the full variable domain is EPEVTQTPSHQVTQMGQEVILRCVPISNHLYFYWYRQILGQKVEFLVSFYNNEISEKSEIFDDQFSVERPDGSNFTLKIRSTKLEDSAMYFCASSEGYTGYEQFFGPGTRLTVL.